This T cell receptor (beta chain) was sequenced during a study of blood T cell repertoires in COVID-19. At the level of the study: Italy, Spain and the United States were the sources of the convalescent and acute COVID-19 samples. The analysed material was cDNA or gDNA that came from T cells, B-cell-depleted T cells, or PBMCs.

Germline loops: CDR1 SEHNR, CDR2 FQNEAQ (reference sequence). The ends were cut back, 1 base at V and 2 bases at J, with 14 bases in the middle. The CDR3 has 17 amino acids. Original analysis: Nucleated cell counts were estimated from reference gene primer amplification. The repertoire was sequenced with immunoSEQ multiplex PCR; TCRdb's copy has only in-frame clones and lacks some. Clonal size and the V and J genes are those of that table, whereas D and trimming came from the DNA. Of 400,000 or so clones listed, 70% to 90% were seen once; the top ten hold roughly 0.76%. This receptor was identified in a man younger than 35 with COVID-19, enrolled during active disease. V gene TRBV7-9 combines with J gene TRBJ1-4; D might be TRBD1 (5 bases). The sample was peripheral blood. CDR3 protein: CASSLVIGGSTNEKLFF. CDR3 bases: TGTGCCAGCAGCTTAGTCATCGGGGGAAGTACTAATGAAAAACTGTTTTTT.